Shown below are 15 T cell receptor beta chains from a single sample sequenced in a study of blood T cell repertoires in COVID-19. Sequencing was performed with immunoSEQ multiplex PCR; in TCRdb, only in-frame clones are kept and a portion is missing. The sample includes 110,000 to 150,000 clones, around three quarters of them seen just once. Sample: peripheral blood. These TCRs come from a man aged 60 to 75 with acute or convalescent COVID-19.

The chain joins TRBV16 to TRBJ1-3; 7 bases line up with TRBD1. Germline values: CDR1 KGHSY, CDR2 FQNENV. The CDR3 consists of 15 residues. V lost 2 bases, J lost 3 bases, and 4 bases stayed unmatched. This CDR3 is CASSQRTGLGNTIYF. The CDR3 coding sequence is TGTGCCAGCAGCCAAAGGACAGGCCTTGGAAACACCATATATTTT.

This clone appeared a few times. This rearrangement joins TRBV5-1 to TRBJ2-7, with TRBD2 matching over 11 bases. V shed 4 bases and J 3 bases; nucleotides not matched to a gene: 6. The germline gives CDR1 SGHRS, CDR2 YFSETQ. This CDR3 is 15 amino acids long. The CDR3: CASSPEGLAVYEQYF. The CDR3, as DNA: TGCGCCAGCAGCCCGGAGGGACTAGCGGTCTACGAGCAGTACTTC.

The gene calls are TRBV4-1 and TRBJ1-5, with 7 bases lining up with TRBD1. This CDR3 has 15 residues. Per germline, CDR1 MGHRA and CDR2 YSYEKL. V lost 4 bases to trimming and J lost 2 bases; unmatched junction nucleotides: 5. CDR3 nucleotides: TGCGCCAGCAGCCCGACAGGGACCGGCAATCAGCCCCAGCATTTT. This encodes CASSPTGTGNQPQHF.

The J gene is TRBJ2-7, the V gene TRBV6-5; 15 bases map to TRBD2. CDR3 length equals 15 residues. Trimming cost V 6 bases and J 4 bases; bases outside gene matches: 4. Per germline, CDR1 MNHEY and CDR2 SVGAGI. The CDR3 DNA reads TGTGCCAGCAGGCGCGGGACTAGCGGGAGGTACGAGCAGTACTTC. It yields the protein CASRRGTSGRYEQYF.

The chain recombines TRBV28 with TRBJ1-2; D not resolved. Germline V CDR1 and CDR2: MDHEN, SYDVKM. This CDR3 contains 11 residues. V lost 4 bases and J 4 bases, leaving 4 bases between the germline ends. This CDR3 reads CASSSVYGYTF. The DNA of the CDR3 is TGTGCCAGCAGTTCGGTCTATGGCTACACCTTC.

V gene TRBV6-4 combines with J gene TRBJ2-1; the match to TRBD1 covers 9 bases. Germline values: CDR1 MRHNA, CDR2 SNTAGT. J lost 4 bases, V lost 6 bases, and 7 bases had no gene match. The CDR3 has 15 amino acids. The CDR3 DNA reads as TGTGCCAGCAGGAGGTCGGGACAGGGTTACAATGAGCAGTTCTTC. Translated, it gives CASRRSGQGYNEQFF.

In its sample, this clone was seen a few times. This sequence joins TRBV5-1 and TRBJ2-7, with D possibly being TRBD2 (5 bases). Germline CDR1 and CDR2: SGHRS and YFSETQ. V lost 5 bases and J lost 3, with 24 bases in between. CDR3 length: 17 amino acids. The CDR3 DNA sequence: TGCGCCAGCAGACCCGCCTCCCTTGAGGGAGTAATCTACGAGCAGTACTTC. Protein: CASRPASLEGVIYEQYF.

The CDR3 DNA is TGCGCCAGCAGTTCCGGACAAGTTAACACCGGGGAGCTGTTTTTT. Protein: CASSSGQVNTGELFF. The gene calls are TRBV5-1 and TRBJ2-2, with D perhaps TRBD1 (5 bases). Germline V gene lookup returns CDR1 SGHRS and CDR2 YFSETQ. V dropped 5 bases and J dropped 2 bases, with 13 bases sitting between them. This CDR3 comprises 15 residues.

This clone appeared once. The chain carries TRBV28 and TRBJ2-3, with 7 bases that match TRBD2. The CDR3 is 16 amino acids. Germline CDR1 reads MDHEN; CDR2 reads SYDVKM. The junction had 9 bases not matched to a gene; V was cut back by 4 bases and J by 2 bases. The CDR3 here is CASSSPASGATDTQYF. The CDR3 DNA reads TGTGCCAGCAGTTCCCCCGCGAGCGGGGCCACAGATACGCAGTATTTT. Looking up the rest from reference TRBV28 and TRBJ2-3 gives the full variable domain: DVKVTQSSRYLVKRTGEKVFLECVQDMDHENMFWYRQDPGLGLRLIYFSYDVKMKEKGDIPEGYSVSREKKERFSLILESASTNQTSMYLCASSSPASGATDTQYFGPGTRLTVL.

CDR3 bases: TGCGCCAGCAGTCGGACAGGGGGCATTTACAATGAGCAGTTCTTC. This gives the protein CASSRTGGIYNEQFF. The chain links TRBV10-1 to TRBJ2-1; 11 bases align to TRBD1. The CDR3 spans 15 residues. The ends lost 5 bases at V and 4 bases at J; junction bases unmatched: 4. Germline values: CDR1 WNHNN, CDR2 SYGVQD (reference sequence).

The chain uses TRBV6-1 and TRBJ1-2; possibly TRBD1 for D (6 bases). Germline V gene sequence: CDR1 MNHNS, CDR2 SASEGT. Trimming cost V 2 bases and J 8 bases, with 15 bases left between them. The CDR3 has 14 amino acids. DNA of the CDR3: TGTGCCAGCAGTGAACATCTTGGGGGCTTAGGCTACACCTTC. As protein: CASSEHLGGLGYTF.

V usage is TRBV11-2 and J usage is TRBJ2-7; TRBD1 matches at 8 bases. The ends lost 4 bases at V and 0 bases at J; junction bases unmatched: 5. The CDR3 totals 15 residues. Germline loops: CDR1 SGHAT, CDR2 FQNNGV. The CDR3 loop reads CASSSNGQGSYEQYF. For the CDR3, the DNA is TGTGCCAGCAGCTCAAATGGACAGGGCTCCTACGAGCAGTACTTC.

This clone was seen a single time. This chain uses TRBV19 with TRBJ2-7, with D unresolved. The V gene's germline CDR1 is LNHDA and CDR2 SQIVND (reference sequence). Trimming cost V 3 bases and J 6 bases, with 12 bases left between them. The CDR3 sequence is 13 residues long. For the CDR3, the DNA is TGTGCCAGTAGTATGAGTCTTCAGGCCGAGCAGTACTTC. Amino acid sequence: CASSMSLQAEQYF.

The chain uses TRBV10-3 and TRBJ1-2; no firm D call. The CDR3 extends over 13 amino acids. Deletions cut 6 bases from V and 5 bases from J, with 13 bases between. Germline assignment: CDR1 ENHRY and CDR2 SYGVKD. The CDR3 DNA is TGTGCCATCAGGGAGGAGGAGGGTTATGGCTACACCTTC. It translates to CAIREEEGYGYTF.

This rearrangement joins TRBV7-9 to TRBJ2-3; possibly TRBD2 for D (5 bases). This CDR3 has 12 residues. Germline assignment: CDR1 SEHNR and CDR2 FQNEAQ (reference sequence). V was clipped by 5 bases and J by 5 bases, with 8 bases between them. The CDR3 DNA reads TGTGCCAGCAGCCCAGGACTAGATACGCAGTATTTT. Encoded protein: CASSPGLDTQYF.